The source of this T cell receptor beta chain is a study of blood T cell repertoires in COVID-19. Turning to the study itself: The United States, Italy and Spain supplied acute and convalescent COVID-19 samples.

The repertoire was sequenced with immunoSEQ multiplex PCR; TCRdb's copy has only in-frame clones and lacks some. The table includes over 200,000 clones, 85% to 90% detected once. After removal of 5 bases from V and 8 bases from J, the junction contained 8 bases not matched to a gene. This CDR3 has 14 residues. The V gene's germline CDR1 is MDHEN and CDR2 SYDVKM. Participants, roughly 18 to 90 years old, spanned under 30 US areas. Participant reports of clinical history set cohort assignment. Among Cohort 3 donors, those recovered had two negative PCRs, clearance, or symptom resolution. The TCR originated in a man aged 18 to 29 who had recovered from COVID-19. This rearrangement joins TRBV28 to TRBJ1-4, with TRBD1 matching over 7 bases. Sequences were obtained from PBMCs or T cells enriched from blood (not recorded which). As DNA, the CDR3 is TGTGCCAGCAGTGTCGACAGGGTTAACGAAAAACTGTTTTTT. Translation: CASSVDRVNEKLFF.